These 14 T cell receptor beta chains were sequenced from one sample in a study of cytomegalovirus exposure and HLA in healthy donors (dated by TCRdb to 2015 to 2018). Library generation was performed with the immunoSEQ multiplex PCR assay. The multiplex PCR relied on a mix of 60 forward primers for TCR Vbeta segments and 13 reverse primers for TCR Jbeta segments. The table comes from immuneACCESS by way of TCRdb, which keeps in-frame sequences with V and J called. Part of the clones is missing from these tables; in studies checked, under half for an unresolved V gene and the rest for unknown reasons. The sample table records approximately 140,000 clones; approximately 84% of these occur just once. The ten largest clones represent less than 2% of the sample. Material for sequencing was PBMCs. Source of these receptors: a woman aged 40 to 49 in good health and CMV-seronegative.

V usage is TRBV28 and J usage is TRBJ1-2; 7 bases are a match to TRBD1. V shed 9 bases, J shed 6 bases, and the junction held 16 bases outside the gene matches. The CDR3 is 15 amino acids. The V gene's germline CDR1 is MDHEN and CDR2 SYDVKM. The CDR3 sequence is CASIDRALTLHGYTF. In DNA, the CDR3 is TGTGCCAGTATTGACAGGGCTTTAACTCTTCATGGCTACACCTTC.

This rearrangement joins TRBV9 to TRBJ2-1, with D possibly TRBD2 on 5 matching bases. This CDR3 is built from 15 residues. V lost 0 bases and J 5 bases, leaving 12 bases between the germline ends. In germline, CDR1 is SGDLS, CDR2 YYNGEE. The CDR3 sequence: CASSVVPGLNNEQFF. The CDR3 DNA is TGTGCCAGCAGCGTAGTCCCCGGACTGAACAATGAGCAGTTCTTC.

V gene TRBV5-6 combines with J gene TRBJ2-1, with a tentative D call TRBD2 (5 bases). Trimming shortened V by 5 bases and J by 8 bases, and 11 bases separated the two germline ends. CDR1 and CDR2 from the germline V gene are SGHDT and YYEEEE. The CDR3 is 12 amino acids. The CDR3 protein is CASSSVRDEQFF. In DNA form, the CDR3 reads TGTGCCAGCAGTAGCGTAAGGGATGAGCAGTTCTTC.

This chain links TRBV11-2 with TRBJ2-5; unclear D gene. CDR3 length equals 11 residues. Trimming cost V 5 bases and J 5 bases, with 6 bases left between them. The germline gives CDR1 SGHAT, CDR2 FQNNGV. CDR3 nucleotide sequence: TGTGCCAGCAGCAGCACTGAGACCCAGTACTTC. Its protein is CASSSTETQYF.

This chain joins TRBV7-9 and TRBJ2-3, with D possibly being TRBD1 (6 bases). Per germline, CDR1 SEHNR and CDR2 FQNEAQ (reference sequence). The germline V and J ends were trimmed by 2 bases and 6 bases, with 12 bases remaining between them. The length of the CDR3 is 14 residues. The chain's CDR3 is CASSLPRGQDTQYF. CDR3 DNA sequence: TGTGCCAGCAGCTTACCCAGGGGCCAGGATACGCAGTATTTT.

The CDR3 region has the DNA TGTGCCAGCAGCCAGTACACTGAAGCTTTCTTT. This codes for CASSQYTEAFF. The chain uses TRBV6-5 and TRBJ1-1; D unresolved. The CDR3 spans 11 residues. The germline gives CDR1 MNHEY, CDR2 SVGAGI. With 6 bases removed from V and 3 bases from J, the gap between germline ends came to 5 bases.

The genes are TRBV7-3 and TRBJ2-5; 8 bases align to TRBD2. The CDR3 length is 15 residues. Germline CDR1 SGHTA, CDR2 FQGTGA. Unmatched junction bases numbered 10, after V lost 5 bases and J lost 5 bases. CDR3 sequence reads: CASSRGGSGGETQYF. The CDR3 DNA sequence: TGTGCCAGCAGCCGGGGGGGCTCTGGAGGGGAGACCCAGTACTTC.

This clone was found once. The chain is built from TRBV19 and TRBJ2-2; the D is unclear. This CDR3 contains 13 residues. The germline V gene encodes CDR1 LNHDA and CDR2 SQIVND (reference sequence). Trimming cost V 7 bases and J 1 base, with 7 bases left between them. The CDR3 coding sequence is TGTGCCAGTACCTATGGGAACACCGGGGAGCTGTTTTTT. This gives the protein CASTYGNTGELFF.

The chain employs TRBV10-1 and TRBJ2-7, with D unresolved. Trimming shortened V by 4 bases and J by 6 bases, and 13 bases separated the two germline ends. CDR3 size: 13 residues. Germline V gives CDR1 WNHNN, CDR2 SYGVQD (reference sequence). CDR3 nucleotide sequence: TGCGCCAGCAGTGGTCAGTGGGCCTCCGAGCAGTACTTC. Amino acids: CASSGQWASEQYF.

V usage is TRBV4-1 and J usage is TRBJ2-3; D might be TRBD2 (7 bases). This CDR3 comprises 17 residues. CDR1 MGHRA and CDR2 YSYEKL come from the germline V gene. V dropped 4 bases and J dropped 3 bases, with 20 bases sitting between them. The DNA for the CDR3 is TGCGCCAGCAGCCCGAGGGGGGGAGTCCTAGCGACAGATACGCAGTATTTT. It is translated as CASSPRGGVLATDTQYF.

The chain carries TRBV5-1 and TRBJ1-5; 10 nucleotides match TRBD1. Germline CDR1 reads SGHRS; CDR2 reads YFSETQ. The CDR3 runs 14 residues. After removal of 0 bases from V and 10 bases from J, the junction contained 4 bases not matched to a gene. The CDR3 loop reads CASSLGGQGEPQHF. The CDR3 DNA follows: TGCGCCAGCAGCTTGGGAGGACAGGGGGAACCCCAGCATTTT.

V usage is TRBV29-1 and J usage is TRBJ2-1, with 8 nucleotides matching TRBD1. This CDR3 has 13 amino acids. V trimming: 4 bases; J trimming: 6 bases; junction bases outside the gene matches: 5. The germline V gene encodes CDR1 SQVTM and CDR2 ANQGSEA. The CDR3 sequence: CSVGQGAVNEQFF. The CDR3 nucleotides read TGCAGCGTTGGGCAGGGGGCGGTCAATGAGCAGTTCTTC.

The CDR3: CATSGFSYEQYF. The CDR3 nucleotides are TGTGCCACCTCCGGGTTCTCCTACGAGCAGTACTTC. The chain uses TRBV6-6 and TRBJ2-7; D unresolved. Per germline, CDR1 MNHNY and CDR2 SVGAGI (reference sequence). The length of the CDR3 is 12 residues. Deletions cut 10 bases from V and 0 bases from J, with 10 bases between.

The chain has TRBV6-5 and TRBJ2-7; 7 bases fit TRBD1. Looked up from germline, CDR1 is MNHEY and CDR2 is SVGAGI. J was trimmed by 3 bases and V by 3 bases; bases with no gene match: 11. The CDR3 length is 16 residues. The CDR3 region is CASSYSTGQWNYEQYF. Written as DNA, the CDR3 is TGTGCCAGCAGTTATTCGACGGGACAGTGGAACTACGAGCAGTACTTC.